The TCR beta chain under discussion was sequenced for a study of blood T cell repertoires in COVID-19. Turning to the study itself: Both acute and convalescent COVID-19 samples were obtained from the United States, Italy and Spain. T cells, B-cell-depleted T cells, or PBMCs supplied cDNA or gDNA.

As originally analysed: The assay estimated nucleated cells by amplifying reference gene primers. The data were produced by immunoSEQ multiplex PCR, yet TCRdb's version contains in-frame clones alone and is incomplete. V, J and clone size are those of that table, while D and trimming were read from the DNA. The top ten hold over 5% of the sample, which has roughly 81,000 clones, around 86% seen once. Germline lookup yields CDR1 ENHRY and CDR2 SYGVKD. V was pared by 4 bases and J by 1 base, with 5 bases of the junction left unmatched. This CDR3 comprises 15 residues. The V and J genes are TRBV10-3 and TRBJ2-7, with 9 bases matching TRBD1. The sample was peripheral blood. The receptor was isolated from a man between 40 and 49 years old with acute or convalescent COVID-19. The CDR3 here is CAISAATGGSYEQYF. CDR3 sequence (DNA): TGTGCCATCAGTGCTGCGACAGGGGGATCCTACGAGCAGTACTTC.